A single sample is the source of the 27 T cell receptor beta chains below, sequenced in a study of regulatory T cells in long-lasting Graves disease. Both iRepertoire HTBI primers and Arm-PCR of CDR3 regions were used to build the TCR beta libraries. TCRdb reprocessed the multiplex PCR reads via MiXCR and lists one record per CDR3 protein. The sample includes around 400,000 distinct CDR3 sequences, about 14% of them seen just once. The time point is: newly diagnosed GD, antithyroid drugs for less than 3 months. Construction of the TCR library relied on RNA isolated from PBMCs. The specimen comprised peripheral blood mononuclear cells (PBMCs), sampled at new diagnosis, from a patient treated with antithyroid drugs. These receptors all come from a female donor with Graves disease.

This clonotype was observed at least ten times. V usage is TRBV29-1 and J usage is TRBJ1-1, with D unclear. Germline values: CDR1 SQVTM, CDR2 ANQGSEA. Deletions cut 4 bases from V and 4 bases from J, with 10 bases between. This CDR3 is built from 12 residues. The CDR3 here is CSVVVRGTEAFF. As DNA, the CDR3 is TGCAGCGTTGTTGTCAGAGGCACTGAAGCTTTCTTT.

The rearrangement links TRBV19 to TRBJ2-2; D perhaps matches TRBD2 (6 bases). V gave up 1 base and J gave up 3 bases, with 12 bases separating them. The CDR3 has 16 amino acids. CDR1 LNHDA and CDR2 SQIVND come from the germline V gene (reference sequence). This chain's CDR3 is CASSIGLAKDTGELFF. CDR3 DNA sequence: TGTGCCAGTAGTATAGGGCTAGCGAAGGACACCGGGGAGCTGTTTTTT.

This clonotype has ten or more counts. The CDR3 loop is CASSLRVITQETQYF. The CDR3 region has the DNA TGTGCCAGCAGCTTAAGGGTTATTACCCAAGAGACCCAGTACTTC. This rearrangement joins TRBV13 to TRBJ2-5; the D is unclear. Germline V lookup: CDR1 PRHDT, CDR2 FYEKMQ (reference sequence). The CDR3 runs 15 residues. Trimming shortened V by 2 bases and J by 1 base, and 11 bases separated the two germline ends.

In the case of this clonotype: As the CDR3 is not closed by the conserved phenylalanine or tryptophan, this likely results from a read error. The chain has TRBV27 and TRBJ1-5; D is uncertain. V lost 0 bases and J 7 bases, leaving 7 bases between the germline ends. The CDR3 has 13 amino acids. Germline V gene lookup returns CDR1 MNHEY and CDR2 SMNVEV (reference sequence). As DNA, the CDR3 is TGTGCCAGCAGTTTATCCGTCAAACAGCCCCAGCATCTT. This codes for CASSLSVKQPQHL.

Points on this clonotype: A much larger clonotype is one base distant, so this may be a read error. The chain recombines TRBV6-1 with TRBJ1-5, with D perhaps TRBD1 (5 bases). This CDR3 spans 13 amino acids. The V end lost 4 bases, the J end lost 3 bases, and 7 bases lay between the germline ends. Germline values: CDR1 MNHNS, CDR2 SASEGT. CDR3 nucleotide sequence: TGTGCCAGCAGTGGACAGTACAATCAGCCCCAGCATTTT. Translating gives CASSGQYNQPQHF.

This clonotype occurred a few times. The genes are TRBV4-1 and TRBJ2-7; D is possibly TRBD2 (5 bases). Germline loops: CDR1 MGHRA, CDR2 YSYEKL. The germline V and J ends were trimmed by 2 bases and 1 base, with 12 bases remaining between them. The CDR3 totals 15 residues. CDR3 coding DNA: TGCGCCAGCAGCCAATCCCGAGGGCCATCCTACGAGCAGTACTTC. Its translation is CASSQSRGPSYEQYF.

This clonotype was seen repeatedly, ten times or more. The chain carries TRBV3-1 and TRBJ1-1, with TRBD1 as a possible D gene (5 bases). V shed 1 base and J shed 3 bases, with 15 bases lying between them. This CDR3 region has 16 residues. The germline gives CDR1 LGHDT, CDR2 YNNKEL (reference sequence). CDR3 coding DNA: TGTGCCAGCAGCCAAGGGCGGCGTGTCAGGGACACTGAAGCTTTCTTT. Its translation: CASSQGRRVRDTEAFF.

The chain carries TRBV19 and TRBJ2-1; perhaps TRBD1 as D (7 bases). CDR1 LNHDA and CDR2 SQIVND come from the germline V gene (reference sequence). The CDR3 is 15 residues long. Trimming shortened V by 6 bases and J by 6 bases, and 18 bases separated the two germline ends. The CDR3 reads CASSRTGLLTNEQFF. CDR3 DNA: TGTGCCAGTAGCAGGACAGGACTACTTACCAATGAGCAGTTCTTC.

This clonotype showed up just a few times. This chain joins TRBV9 and TRBJ2-1; TRBD2 aligns across 8 bases. Losses at the gene ends were 4 bases for V and 3 bases for J; bases not matched to a gene: 9. The CDR3 has 16 amino acids. Germline CDR1 SGDLS, CDR2 YYNGEE. The CDR3 is CASSPTSGGVYNEQFF. The CDR3 DNA follows: TGTGCCAGCAGCCCCACCAGCGGGGGAGTCTACAATGAGCAGTTCTTC. The full variable domain, completed using reference TRBV9 and TRBJ2-1, is DSGVTQTPKHLITATGQRVTLRCSPRSGDLSVYWYQQSLDQGLQFLIQYYNGEERAKGNILERFSAQQFPDLHSELNLSSLELGDSALYFCASSPTSGGVYNEQFFGPGTRLTVL.

This clonotype was seen a handful of times. The junction departs from the called germline gene at one end, perhaps through a read error. This rearrangement joins TRBV19 to TRBJ1-1; unclear D gene. Germline V gene sequence: CDR1 LNHDA, CDR2 SQIVND (reference sequence). The CDR3 is 14 residues long. CDR3 sequence: CASSIGQVNTEAFF. The CDR3 bases are TGCGCCAGTAGTATAGGGCAGGTGAACACTGAGGCTTTCTTT.

V usage is TRBV11-2 and J usage is TRBJ1-4; D might be TRBD1 (6 bases). Germline CDR1 SGHAT, CDR2 FQNNGV. V was trimmed by 5 bases and J by 13 bases, leaving 14 bases between them. This CDR3 is 12 amino acids long. For the CDR3, the DNA is TGTGCCAGCAGCGTGCCAGGGGCTGTACTGTTTTTT. This codes for CASSVPGAVLFF.

As concerns this clonotype: Being one base from a much bigger clone, this may be a read error. The chain has TRBV30 and TRBJ1-2; D gene unclear. V was cut by 5 bases and J by 4 bases, with 14 bases left in between. This CDR3 is built from 13 residues. CDR1 and CDR2 (germline): GTSNPN, SVGIG (reference sequence). CDR3 nucleotide sequence: TGTGCCTGGTTACCTGACATCCTCTATGGCTACACCTTC. It yields the protein CAWLPDILYGYTF.

This clonotype was recorded many times. The CDR3 region is CASARGRNEKLFF. DNA for the CDR3: TGCGCCAGCGCAAGGGGGCGGAATGAAAAACTGTTTTTT. The chain carries TRBV5-1 and TRBJ1-4; TRBD1 matches at 7 bases. V lost 7 bases and J lost 5; bases outside the gene matches: 5. In germline, CDR1 is SGHRS, CDR2 YFSETQ. This CDR3 is built from 13 residues.

The chain joins TRBV29-1 to TRBJ2-7; D may correspond to TRBD1 or TRBD2 (5 bases each). Trimming shortened V by 1 base and J by 13 bases, and 11 bases separated the two germline ends. CDR3 length: 10 amino acids. Germline lookup yields CDR1 SQVTM and CDR2 ANQGSEA. The CDR3 bases are TGCAGCGTTGAAGCGGGGCGAGAATACTTC. It codes for CSVEAGREYF.

With regard to this clonotype: The junction differs from germline at one of its ends, possibly a read error. The gene calls are TRBV7-2 and TRBJ2-1; 12 bases agree with TRBD1. The CDR3 spans 15 residues. Germline assignment: CDR1 SGHTA and CDR2 FQGNSA. The CDR3 protein is CASSLEGTGGDEQFF. The CDR3 nucleotides are TGCGCCAGCAGCTTGGAGGGGACAGGGGGCGATGAGCAGTTCTTC.

The table lists this clonotype with many counts. Compared with germline, one end of the junction differs, possibly owing to a read error. The rearrangement links TRBV5-1 to TRBJ1-1, with D possibly being TRBD1 (6 bases). Per germline, CDR1 SGHRS and CDR2 YFSETQ. The CDR3 extends over 14 amino acids. The CDR3 spells CASSTQTGNTEAFF. Written as DNA, the CDR3 is TGTGCCAGTAGTACCCAGACAGGGAACACTGAAGCTTTCTTT.

The CDR3 loop is CASSLVVGSYNEQFF. CDR3 nucleotide sequence: TGTGCCAGCAGCTTGGTAGTGGGCTCCTACAATGAGCAGTTCTTC. The rearrangement joins TRBV5-4 to TRBJ2-1; D unclear. Deletions cut 0 bases from V and 0 bases from J, with 7 bases between. Germline V gene sequence: CDR1 SGHNT, CDR2 YYREEE (reference sequence). The CDR3 has 15 residues.

This clonotype was detected ten times or more. This rearrangement joins TRBV10-3 to TRBJ2-1; the match to TRBD2 covers 9 bases. The V segment lost 6 bases and the J segment 4 bases; nucleotides outside the gene matches: 13. The CDR3 has 17 amino acids. Germline V gene sequence: CDR1 ENHRY, CDR2 SYGVKD. The CDR3 is CAISPESGRGGYNEQFF. The CDR3 DNA sequence: TGTGCCATCAGCCCGGAGAGCGGGCGGGGGGGTTACAATGAGCAGTTCTTC.

The table lists this clonotype with many counts. The V and J genes are TRBV4-1 and TRBJ1-5; a possible D gene is TRBD1 (5 bases). Per the germline V gene, CDR1 is MGHRA and CDR2 is YSYEKL. V gave up 0 bases and J gave up 3 bases, with 15 bases separating them. This CDR3 has 17 residues. As DNA, the CDR3 is TGCGCCAGCAGCCAAGATCTTACGGCAGGGAACAATCAGCCCCAGCATTTT. Residues: CASSQDLTAGNNQPQHF.

This clonotype was detected many times. Here the CDR3 reads CASSQTSGGPHETQYF. The CDR3 DNA reads as TGTGCCAGCAGCCAGACTAGCGGGGGGCCGCATGAGACCCAGTACTTC. V gene TRBV7-7 combines with J gene TRBJ2-1, with 13 bases lining up with TRBD2. The J call may be faulty, since TRBJ2-5 better matches the DNA end. Germline CDR1 and CDR2: SSHAT and FNYEAQ (reference sequence). The CDR3 totals 16 residues.

This clonotype was seen at least ten times. The chain combines TRBV18 with TRBJ2-1; D uncertain. Germline-derived CDR1 and CDR2 are KGHSH and LQKENI. Deletions cut 5 bases from V and 8 bases from J, with 10 bases between. The CDR3 length is 12 residues. CDR3 residues: CASSMDPDEQFF. CDR3 coding DNA: TGTGCCAGCTCAATGGACCCCGATGAGCAGTTCTTC.

This clonotype showed up many times. This sequence joins TRBV7-3 and TRBJ1-2; no clear D. V lost 1 base to trimming and J lost 4 bases, with 13 bases between them. The CDR3 is 15 residues long. Per the germline V gene, CDR1 is SGHTA and CDR2 is FQGTGA. The CDR3 reads CASSLRPERVYGYTF. DNA of the CDR3: TGTGCCAGCAGCTTAAGACCCGAAAGGGTCTATGGCTACACCTTC.

This clonotype was picked up many times. This chain joins TRBV7-9 and TRBJ2-1; 15 bases are a match to TRBD2. CDR3 length: 18 residues. V lost 5 bases to trimming and J lost 8 bases; unmatched junction nucleotides: 13. CDR1 is SEHNR and CDR2 is FQNEAQ in the germline V gene (reference sequence). CDR3 residues: CASSGPGTSGRTTDEQFF. The CDR3 DNA follows: TGTGCCAGCAGCGGACCCGGGACTAGCGGGAGGACTACGGATGAGCAGTTCTTC.

Of note for this clonotype: A read error is likely here: a far larger clone is one base away. The CDR3 bases are TGTGCCAGCAGTCAGGAGCATCAGGACACTGAAGCTTCCTTT. This encodes CASSQEHQDTEASF. The rearrangement links TRBV7-3 to TRBJ1-1; a weak D match, TRBD1 (5 bases). The germline V gene encodes CDR1 SGHTA and CDR2 FQGTGA. CDR3 length: 14 residues. The full variable domain, rest sourced from reference TRBV7-3 and TRBJ1-1, is GAGVSQTPSNKVTEKGKYVELRCDPISGHTALYWYRQSLGQGPEFLIYFQGTGAADDSGLPNDRFFAVRPEGSVSTLKIQRTERGDSAVYLCASSQEHQDTEASFGQGTRLTVV.

A remark on this clonotype: A read error is possible here, since a much larger clone lies one base away. V gene TRBV6-2 or TRBV6-3 combines with J gene TRBJ2-7, with TRBD2 matching over 8 bases. The CDR3 spans 15 residues. The V gene's germline CDR1 is MNHEY and CDR2 SVGEGT. Germline trimming cut 4 bases from V and 6 bases from J; bases unmatched to any gene: 11. The CDR3 sequence: CASSLNPGGPVEQYF. The CDR3, as DNA: TGTGCCAGCAGTTTAAATCCGGGAGGGCCTGTCGAGCAGTACTTC.

The sample holds many counts of this clonotype. This chain links TRBV7-9 with TRBJ1-1; D not certain. V was cut by 8 bases and J by 1 base, with 14 bases left in between. Germline-derived CDR1 and CDR2 are SEHNR and FQNEAQ (reference sequence). This CDR3 region has 14 residues. This CDR3 is CASAKVEGNTEAFF. The CDR3 DNA sequence: TGTGCCAGCGCTAAGGTGGAGGGGAACACTGAAGCTTTCTTT.

This clonotype showed up many times. This sequence joins TRBV12-3 or TRBV12-4 and TRBJ1-2, with TRBD1 as a possible D gene (6 bases). Deletions cut 5 bases from V and 1 base from J, with 23 bases between. This CDR3 is 18 amino acids long. Here the CDR3 DNA reads TGTGCCAGCAGTATAAGCGTAGTGGGGGACACAAATAACTATGGCTACACCTTC. Its protein product is CASSISVVGDTNNYGYTF.